This TCR beta chain was retrieved from a study of T cells in tumors after PD-1 blockade. At the level of the study: Patients had no prior checkpoint blockade, systemic immunosuppressants, or anti-cancer therapy within 4 weeks. Peripheral blood samples averaged around 40,000 unique clonotypes and some 120,000 templates.

Tumor or blood genomic DNA was sequenced, with inputs of about 550 ng to 6,004 ng. Repertoires were generated with immunoSEQ multiplex PCR, while TCRdb's copy carries only in-frame clones and drops some. The data hold around 46,000 clones, with 75% to 80% observed a single time. General study findings and limits: Blood contained about 40% of the tumor's TCR clonotypes.

Comment on this clone: Its matching antigen is unknown.

V dropped 0 bases and J dropped 7 bases, with 11 bases sitting between them. The CDR3 consists of 14 residues. Germline values: CDR1 SGHRS, CDR2 YFSETQ. This sequence originates from a human donor with basal cell carcinoma. The chain uses TRBV5-1 and TRBJ2-1, with D tentatively TRBD1 (6 bases). The specimen comprised PBMCs, sampled before anti-PD-1 treatment. The CDR3 loop is CASSLDRVLNEQFF. For the CDR3, the DNA is TGCGCCAGCAGCTTGGACAGGGTGTTGAATGAGCAGTTCTTC.